This T cell receptor (beta chain) was sequenced during a study of beta chain features in type 1 diabetes. General observations from the study: With patients and controls alike, PCR might favor shorter templates to an equal degree. Type 1 diabetes patients had TCRB CDR3s that were shorter (moderately but significantly so) in all four CD4+ subsets.

Of the isolated RNA, all was reverse transcribed, and so the sequenced material was expressed TCRB transcripts. Only in-frame clones appear in the TCRdb table, and some are missing; sequencing was by immunoSEQ multiplex PCR. The sample holds around 140,000 clones, approximately 10% seen once. Donors underwent one heparinised blood draw, about 110 mL on average. The V end was cut by 4 bases, the J end by 4 bases, with 15 bases between. CDR1 and CDR2 (germline): SGHTS, YDEGEE. This CDR3 region has 15 residues. Only a few counts were recorded for this clone. Its antigen is unknown. Sequenced material: central memory CD4+ T cells from blood. The TCR comes from a man aged 30-40 years with type 1 diabetes. This chain uses TRBV5-8 with TRBJ1-5; D might be TRBD1 (5 bases). CDR3 residues: CASSTLRRGNQPQHF. The CDR3 DNA reads TGTGCCAGCAGCACCCTCCGGAGGGGAAATCAGCCCCAGCATTTT.